This T cell receptor (beta chain) was recorded in a study of cytomegalovirus exposure and HLA in healthy donors (TCRdb year 2017). Study-wide context: An earlier analysis of approximately 550 of the donors reported roughly 270 Gb of sequence data and roughly 110 million unique TCR beta sequences from about 179 million T cells. Around 330 gigabases of sequencing data and around 85 million unique TCR sequences made up an early release that covered about 640 HLA-typed donors. Among the roughly 390 genotyped donors, approximately 81% belonged to the genetic ancestry cluster associated with self-reported Caucasian donors. The study was designed to test whether signatures of past pathogen exposure could be identified by cataloging public T cell receptors. The study profiled the T cell repertoires of about 640 subjects by immunosequencing and related them to cytomegalovirus serostatus. A separate validation cohort of 100 to 150 different subjects was used in addition to the 666-subject first cohort. The study combined high-throughput TCR immunosequencing, statistical association of individual TCRs with disease status, and machine learning to predict cytomegalovirus infection status. In a later analysis, previously published TCR beta repertoires from fewer than 750 donors were re-analyzed and high-resolution HLA genotyping was added so that TCR occurrence patterns could be studied. Rather than using new phenotypic data, the later analysis identified candidate immune exposures from TCR beta sequences and from how often those sequences occurred across donors. An earlier analysis of roughly 580 of the donors used high-throughput TCR beta sequencing to judge whether each TCR beta V gene segment behaved as functional or pseudogenic. Alongside the repertoire data, information on donor age, sex, ethnicity and CMV serostatus was compiled. In a later genetic analysis, genome-wide SNP genotypes for about three fifths of the roughly 670 donors were used, and that subset was treated as a discovery cohort. Every discovery cohort repertoire had been produced on one sequencing platform. HLA typing covered class I and class II loci at four-digit resolution. Typing coverage varied by locus: roughly 629-640 donors for A, B, C, DRB1 and DQB1; roughly 560 for DQA1; over 600 for DPA1; some 470 for DPB1. Roughly 5 DR-DQ haplotypes were handled as single units for association and clustering, since linkage in the cohort was strong. Across approximately 400 genotyped donors of the cohort, an average of roughly 250,000 unique TCR beta nucleotide sequences per donor were sequenced, and approximately 17% of those sequences were non-productive.

Overall results and qualifications from the work: When HLA alleles, especially DR and DQ, strongly co-occurred, attributing TCR associations to individual alleles was difficult. A further reported finding was that TCR beta sequences accurately predicted the HLA-A and HLA-B alleles for most subjects in the first cohort. Because counts were too low, roughly 17 rarely observed V segments, including chromosome 9 orphons, were left out of the earlier analysis of approximately 580 of the donors. Because the 87-base-pair reads could not distinguish some IMGT-functional V segments, including TRBV6-2 and TRBV6-3, those segments were excluded. This cohort had only TCR beta chains sequenced, and the lack of alpha or paired-chain data limited which features could be detected. Most TCR sequences were observed very rarely across donors, whereas some public TCRs were present in many individuals. Correlated functional status among segregating V segments might reflect linkage disequilibrium, but an unknown experimental factor could not be ruled out. It was suggested by the authors that the approach could potentially be generalized to other disease states and immunological phenotypes. According to a later genetic analysis, donors in an Asian-associated ancestry cluster had fewer N-insertions in productive TCRs than the approximately 690-donor mean. Immune exposure information for the cohort was limited to CMV serostatus. In vitro tests confirmed that a few of the cytomegalovirus-associated TCR beta chains recognize cytomegalovirus antigens. The study listed 164 TCR beta chains as associated with cytomegalovirus. A later genetic analysis associated a missense DCLRE1C variant with V-gene and J-gene trimming of TCR beta chains, and an independent cohort replicated the association. A later analysis found that most CMV-associated TCR beta chains appeared HLA-restricted, with HLA associations seemingly driven largely by CMV exposure. A later analysis reported that several top co-occurrence clusters appeared linked to parvovirus B19, influenza, CMV and Epstein-Barr virus. Because HLA typing was missing for some donors at each locus, association tests included only the typed subset. A later analysis found that HLA-associated TCR beta chains were more clonally expanded and had lower generation probabilities than equally common non-associated chains. At a false discovery rate of 0.05, a later analysis linked approximately 18,000 TCR beta sequences to specific HLA alleles. Cytomegalovirus status was reported to be diagnosed by the classifier with high specificity and sensitivity in both the original and validation cohorts. The sequencing pipeline was judged likely to have produced a cluster of highly shared sequence variants as a technical artifact. Sequencing depth was assumed to be roughly uniform across donors in the presence/absence analyses, though that assumption may not hold. According to a later analysis, TCR association rates differed among HLA loci, with DRB1 alleles showing the most associated TCRs and HLA-C alleles showing the fewest. In an earlier analysis of some 640 of the donors, most TCR beta V segments were observed in productive rearrangements about 87% or about 30% of the time, broadly matching IMGT annotations.

The library was built by means of the immunoSEQ multiplex PCR assay. For the multiplex PCR, a mixture combining 60 forward primers for TCR Vbeta segments and 13 reverse primers for TCR Jbeta segments was used. The CDR3 region of rearranged TCR beta genes was amplified from genomic DNA by a multiplex PCR assay. The amplified TCR beta libraries were sequenced on the Illumina HiSeq System as 87-base-pair reads. Processing in the source paper ran as follows. A later analysis tallied some 79 million unique TCR beta chains across the 660 or so repertoires, and around 10 million of those chains were shared by two or more donors. To remove PCR and sequencing errors, raw reads were error-corrected and collapsed into unique sequences using a nearest-neighbor algorithm that merged closely related sequences. V, D and J gene segments were assigned by aligning CDR3 sequences to IMGT reference sequences. For a sequence to be retained, at least a six-nucleotide match to both a V gene segment and a J gene segment was required. Rearrangements were called productive when the CDR3 lacked stop codons and stayed in frame with V and J; all others were non-productive. Following IMGT convention, CDR3 was defined as the stretch from the second conserved V-encoded cysteine to the conserved J-encoded phenylalanine. The earlier analysis of about 590 of the donors excluded sequences that lacked an unambiguous match to a single V gene segment. An earlier analysis of 550 to 650 of the donors classified V segments as functional when productive rearrangements were above 56.7% and as segregating when the standard deviation between donors was above 5%. To diagnose cytomegalovirus status from the catalog of TCR beta chain sequences, a statistical classification framework was built. A later analysis assigned V and J genes by comparing TCR nucleotide sequences with IMGT/GENE-DB human TR gene sequences. Using the TCRdist pipeline, a later analysis assigned CDR3 sequences along with most-parsimonious VDJ recombination scenarios. In a later analysis, each TCR beta chain was defined by its CDR3 amino acid sequence together with its V-gene family, and reads lacking a unique V-gene family were excluded. To address suspected cross-contamination and a sequencing artifact, a later analysis removed 550 to 750 highly shared, low-generation-probability nucleotide sequences. In a later analysis, a clonal expansion index was calculated for each public chain from normalized within-repertoire ranks of inferred template counts. In a later analysis, generation probabilities were computed with a VDJ recombination model fitted to out-of-frame rearrangements, and the resulting probabilities were checked against IGoR. In a later analysis, TCR-TCR, TCR-HLA and TCR-CMV co-occurrence was scored with hypergeometric tests, and a repertoire-size bias correction was applied to TCR pairs. False discovery rates were estimated in a later analysis by permuting HLA or CMV assignments 20 times. In a later analysis, co-occurring TCRs were grouped using DBSCAN, with TCRdist sequence similarity added in when clustering inside HLA-allele-positive subsets. For co-occurrence clustering, repertoires with fewer than 30,000 or more than 120,000 public chains were excluded, along with five repertoires with anomalous nucleotide sharing. What TCRdb holds here is the immuneACCESS table cut down to in-frame rearrangements. Part of the clones is not present; checked against another copy, under half of the missing clones reflect an unresolved V gene, and the others are unexplained. V and J calls and clone size are as listed in that table; D and trimming were resolved from the DNA. In this sample the table shows 200,000 to 250,000 clones, roughly 84% of which occur a single time. Around 1.4% of the sample comes from the top ten.

CDR1 and CDR2 are drawn from the germline V gene: SGHDT, YYEEEE. The CDR3 has 13 amino acids, counting the end cysteine and phenylalanine. The sequence is cut down to CDR3 DNA, 39 bases in frame from base 1. The germline ends are 6 bases apart after V is trimmed by 2 bases and J by 0 bases. The cohort was made up of 650 to 700 healthy bone marrow donors. Cohort members were all nominally healthy when sampled, although unrecorded immune exposures were likely present. The donor was CMV seronegative and was included in the group of 352 seronegative cohort members. A peripheral blood sample was collected from each donor, and TCR beta sequencing was performed on peripheral blood mononuclear cells. The Qiagen DNeasy Blood Extraction Kit was used to extract genomic DNA from the blood cell samples. Regarding this clone: The antigen it recognizes is unknown. There are no base qualities to consult, and no much larger clone falls within one base.

Material: PBMCs. The TCR originated in a girl aged 10-17 years in good health and CMV-seronegative. This chain joins TRBV5-6 to TRBJ2-7, with the D gene call left open. The DNA is as follows: TGTGCCAGCAGCTTCCCGAGCTCCTACGAGCAGTACTTC. The resulting protein is CASSFPSSYEQYF.